The clone carrying this T cell receptor (beta chain) has only a few counts. The antigen remains unidentified. V dropped 1 base and J dropped 11; count of bases not matched to a gene: 6. CDR3 length: 14 amino acids. Germline lookup yields CDR1 MNHEY and CDR2 SMNVEV (reference sequence). This sample is drawn from a study of OX40 agonist ivuxolimab in advanced cancers. Sequencing used immunoSEQ multiplex PCR; TCRdb keeps in-frame clones, though not all of them. Of approximately 46,000 clones listed, nearly 90% are singletons. Points from the study as a whole: Averaging showed that CD8+ T cells had more expanded clones than CD4+ did.

This sample comprised CD4+ or CD8+ T cells sorted from blood, obtained in a trial of the OX40 agonist ivuxolimab. The V and J genes are TRBV27 and TRBJ2-3, with TRBD2 matching over 10 bases. This receptor was taken from an adult with an advanced solid tumor such as melanoma, head and neck, liver or kidney cancer. This CDR3 reads CASSLWSSGGGQYF. The CDR3 nucleotides are TGTGCCAGCAGTTTATGGTCTAGCGGGGGTGGGCAGTATTTT.